The clone carrying this TCR beta chain was detected a few times. This sample is part of a study of blood T cells in healthy people across ages. Primed by a sample-barcoded 5' primer and a J-beta primer mix, a second PCR proceeded for about 6 to 12 cycles. TCRdb itself ran the 5' RACE reads through MiXCR, one entry per CDR3 protein. The table includes some 1.6 million distinct CDR3 sequences, about 35% detected once. They isolated at least 6 million PBMCs from each sample. The CDR3 is made up of 15 amino acids. Germline CDR1 reads LGHDT; CDR2 reads YNNKEL (reference sequence). V was pared by 1 base and J by 5 bases, with 13 bases between.

The chain carries TRBV3-1 and TRBJ2-3; D is perhaps TRBD1 (5 bases). The specimen sequenced was blood. The sequence came from a woman aged 25 to 45 in good health. The CDR3: CASSQAILQGDTQYF. Here the CDR3 DNA reads TGTGCCAGCAGCCAAGCCATCCTGCAGGGAGATACGCAGTATTTT.